This T cell receptor (beta chain) was documented in a study of PD-L1 blockade in urothelial cancer (dated by TCRdb to the late 2010s). Context from the whole study: Every patient began therapy in about 2014 and was given atezolizumab 1,200 mg intravenously every 3 weeks. About 85% of the roughly 29 patients were identified as males with urothelial cancer of bladder origin, and a prior smoking history was reported by 18 of 29 patients. An ECOG performance status of 0 or 1 was recorded for the patients, and 0 to 3 prior chemotherapy regimens had been received by the patients. Blood samples were analyzed at two time points: 3 weeks after treatment start (second dose) and 6 weeks after treatment start. A median of roughly 140,000 T cells and fewer than 85,000 unique TCRs was obtained from blood samples, and a median clonality of around 0.08 was observed. The study, an exploratory multi-omic analysis, examined somatic, immune and clinical correlates of response to PD-L1 blockade with atezolizumab in urothelial cancer. Pretreatment tumor samples and matched peripheral blood, collected serially before and after atezolizumab treatment, underwent TCR sequencing. Durable clinical benefit was defined as progression-free survival longer than 6 months, and TCR features were also tested against progression-free and overall survival. In the same patients, whole exome sequencing and RNA sequencing of pretreatment tumors were performed in addition to TCR sequencing. Durable clinical benefit was achieved by nine patients but not by the remaining 20. Twenty-nine patients had pretreatment blood TCR-seq, some 25 had at least one posttreatment blood collection, and some 25 had tumor TCR-seq.

Concerning this clone: The clone's antigen remains unknown. Base qualities are not recorded, but no much larger clone differs from it by a single base.

What the work shows at the level of the full study, not this receptor alone: A pretreatment peripheral blood TCR clonality below the median was linked to improved progression-free and overall survival. At 3 weeks after the start of treatment, tumor-associated TCR clones in peripheral blood had expanded more in patients with durable benefit (n ≈ 22, p = 0.022). Because the sample size was small (n of about 30) and many exploratory analyses were performed, the results are intended to be hypothesis-generating.

Each PCR received spiked-in synthetic TCR analog templates so that absolute template abundance could be estimated from read counts. TCRbeta CDR3 regions were amplified from genomic DNA with bias-controlled V and J gene primers using the immunoSEQ assay. Rearranged TCRbeta segments were sequenced at approximately 20X coverage. In the authors' own workflow: Clustering was used to correct sequencing errors, and CDR3s were annotated against IMGT to assign V, D and J genes. Downstream analyses used only productive TCRbeta rearrangements, leaving out any out-of-frame or stop-codon sequences. Clonality was computed as one minus Shannon entropy normalized by the log of the number of unique productive sequences. Clones differing between time points or between blood and tumor were identified by Fisher's exact test with Benjamini-Hochberg correction at adjusted p below 0.01. What TCRdb holds here is the immuneACCESS table cut down to in-frame rearrangements. Part of the clones is not present; checked against another copy, under half of the missing clones reflect an unresolved V gene, and the others are unexplained. V and J calls and clone size are copied from that table; D and trimming were computed from the DNA. This sample holds 50,000 to 60,000 clones; around 84% were observed only once. The leading ten clones occupy under 3.5% of the sample.

A total of 25 to 30 patients with locally advanced or metastatic urothelial carcinoma, treated at Memorial Sloan Kettering on a trial protocol, made up the cohort. Peripheral blood mononuclear cells were collected pretreatment and during treatment, with between 1 and 8 total time points obtained per patient. The Qiagen DNeasy Blood extraction kit was used to purify genomic DNA from total PBMCs and tumor samples. PBMCs were collected pretreatment and during treatment, and were isolated and stored as previously described. Counted from cysteine to phenylalanine, this CDR3 has 16 amino acids. Only the CDR3 part of the read is kept: 48 bases, read in frame from the first base. CDR1 SGHRS and CDR2 YFSETQ are derived from the germline V gene. Relative to germline, V is missing 4 bases and J is missing 2 bases, with 8 bases of the junction outside any gene match.

This sequence originates from a man aged 50 to 59 with urothelial cancer. Sample: PBMCs, taken around atezolizumab (anti-PD-L1) treatment. The chain employs TRBV5-1 and TRBJ2-1, with TRBD2 matching 8 junction bases. The DNA sequence is given as TGCGCCAGCAGCGTCCTTAGCGGGAACCCCTACAATGAGCAGTTCTTC. Translated, it reads CASSVLSGNPYNEQFF.